Given below is one T cell receptor beta chain in context. The antigen is unknown. The sample's treatment: approximately 9-day PBMC culture with coronavirus spike peptide pools or control peptides (ViraFEST assay). The dates of positive PCR tests extended from March through December 2020 and came before the US Alpha, Beta and Delta variants. Cultured CD4+ T cell DNA underwent sequencing with the Oncomine TCR Beta short-read assay. Investigators isolated genomic DNA from cultured CD4+ T cells. One entry per CDR3 protein, called by TCRdb with MiXCR from the PCR reads. The table records around 12,000 distinct CDR3 sequences, roughly 53% of them present only once. The ends lost 4 bases at V and 3 bases at J; junction bases unmatched: 6. This CDR3 is 15 amino acids long. CDR1 is SGHNT, CDR2 YYREEE, per germline (reference sequence). This specimen comes from a study of vaccination and CD4 T cells after COVID-19. Across the whole study: Sampling that followed vaccination took place a median approximately 72 days after dose two, within a range of 14 to 241. Stimulation used overlapping spike peptides from SARS-CoV-2, HCoV-NL63, HCoV-OC43 and HCoV-229E.

The rearrangement links TRBV5-4 to TRBJ2-4; 8 bases are shared with TRBD1. This clonotype was obtained from a human donor who had recovered from COVID-19. Specimen: CD4+ T cells from blood, cultured in vitro. As DNA, the CDR3 is TGTGCCAGCAGCCACCCGACAGGGGACAAAAACATTCAGTACTTC. Translating it yields CASSHPTGDKNIQYF.